Detailed here is one TCR beta chain. What it recognizes is unknown. PCR was performed using 60 Vbeta and 13 Jbeta primers. Sequencing was performed with immunoSEQ multiplex PCR; in TCRdb, only in-frame clones are kept and a portion is missing. This sample yields over 50,000 clones, of which approximately 83% are seen a single time; 1.5% to 2% belongs to the top ten. The CDR3 is 19 amino acids. The ends lost 0 bases at V and 6 bases at J; junction bases unmatched: 18. Germline values: CDR1 SGDLS, CDR2 YYNGEE. This sample is drawn from a study of cytomegalovirus exposure and HLA in healthy donors. Study-wide results and caveats: With high specificity and sensitivity, the classifier reportedly diagnosed cytomegalovirus status. TCR beta V- and J-gene trimming, according to a later analysis, was linked to a missense DCLRE1C variant.

V gene TRBV9 combines with J gene TRBJ1-1; 9 bases match TRBD1. Sequenced input: PBMCs. The clonotype was recovered from a man in his forties or fifties in good health and CMV-seronegative. The CDR3 DNA is TGTGCCAGCAGCGTAGCGCCGGGACAGGGAACGTTTCCCGTCCCTGAAGCTTTCTTT. Its translation: CASSVAPGQGTFPVPEAFF.